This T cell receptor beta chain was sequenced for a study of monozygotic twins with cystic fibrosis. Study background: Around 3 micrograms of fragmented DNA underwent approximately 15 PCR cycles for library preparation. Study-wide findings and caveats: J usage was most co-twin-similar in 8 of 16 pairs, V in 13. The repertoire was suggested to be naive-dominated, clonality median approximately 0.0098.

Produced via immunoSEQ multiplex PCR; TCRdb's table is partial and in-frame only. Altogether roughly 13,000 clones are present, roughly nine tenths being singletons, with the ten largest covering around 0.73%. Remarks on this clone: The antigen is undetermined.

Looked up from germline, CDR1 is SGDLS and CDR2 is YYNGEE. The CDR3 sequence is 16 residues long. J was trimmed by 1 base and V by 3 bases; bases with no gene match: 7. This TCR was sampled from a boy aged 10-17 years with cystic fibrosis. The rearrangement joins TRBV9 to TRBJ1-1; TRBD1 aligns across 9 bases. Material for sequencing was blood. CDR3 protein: CASSAGQGSGNTEAFF. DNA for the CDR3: TGTGCCAGCAGCGCAGGACAGGGGAGTGGGAACACTGAAGCTTTCTTT.